This T cell receptor (beta chain) was documented in a study of cytomegalovirus exposure and HLA in healthy donors. Trimming took 0 bases from V and 3 from J, leaving 11 bases between them. This CDR3 spans 15 amino acids. The germline gives CDR1 MNHNS, CDR2 SASEGT. Though probably carrying unrecorded immune exposures, donors were nominally healthy at sampling. As regards this clone: Antigen: not known.

Primers: 60 Vbeta forward and 13 Jbeta reverse. Per the study methods: In a later analysis, of roughly 73 million unique beta chains, 9 million to 11 million appeared in at least two donors. Method: immunoSEQ multiplex PCR; TCRdb's copy keeps in-frame clones and lacks some. V, J and clone size were drawn from that table, and D and trimming were deduced from the DNA. The sample includes some 120,000 clones, around 74% of them seen just once. Regarding the study as a whole: An analysis done earlier found most TCR beta V segments productive about 87% or about 30% of the time.

The gene calls are TRBV6-1 and TRBJ2-5, with D tentatively TRBD1 (5 bases). Sequenced material: PBMCs. The TCR was taken from a man in his forties in good health and CMV-seropositive. This CDR3 is CASSEAWAREETQYF. The CDR3 DNA reads TGTGCCAGCAGTGAAGCCTGGGCCAGGGAAGAGACCCAGTACTTC.